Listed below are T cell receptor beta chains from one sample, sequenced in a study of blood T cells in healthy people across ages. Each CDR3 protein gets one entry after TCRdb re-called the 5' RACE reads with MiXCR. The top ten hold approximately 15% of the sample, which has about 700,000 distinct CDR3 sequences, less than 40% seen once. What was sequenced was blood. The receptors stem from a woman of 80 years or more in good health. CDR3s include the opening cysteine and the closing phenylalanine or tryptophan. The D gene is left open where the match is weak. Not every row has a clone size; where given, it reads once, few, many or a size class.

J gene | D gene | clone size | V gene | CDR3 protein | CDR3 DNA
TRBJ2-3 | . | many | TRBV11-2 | CASSSYLVYTDTQYF | TGTGCCAGCAGCTCCTATCTAGTATACACAGATACGCAGTATTTT
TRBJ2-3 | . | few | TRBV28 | CASSSPGASTDTQYF | TGTGCCAGCAGTTCGCCAGGGGCTAGCACAGATACGCAGTATTTT
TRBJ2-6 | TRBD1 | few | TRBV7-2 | CASSSGRTGAPISGANVLTF | TGTGCCAGCAGCTCAGGAAGGACAGGGGCACCCATCTCTGGGGCCAACGTCCTGACTTTC
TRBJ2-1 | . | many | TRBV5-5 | CASSLGQKTYNEQFF | TGTGCCAGCAGCTTGGGGCAGAAAACCTACAATGAGCAGTTCTTC
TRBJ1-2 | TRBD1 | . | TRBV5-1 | CASSLEGQGVLFGYTF | TGCGCCAGCAGCTTGGAGGGACAGGGAGTTTTGTTCGGCTACACCTTC
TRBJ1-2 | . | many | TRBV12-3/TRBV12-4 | CASSWSYGGYTF | TGTGCCAGCAGTTGGTCTTATGGTGGCTACACCTTC
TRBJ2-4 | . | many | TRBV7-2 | CASSLGGLRGNIQYF | TGTGCCAGCAGCTTAGGAGGTTTAAGGGGAAACATTCAGTACTTC
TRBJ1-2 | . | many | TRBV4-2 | CASSQGGPPNYGYTF | TGTGCCAGCAGCCAAGGGGGACCACCTAACTATGGCTACACCTTC
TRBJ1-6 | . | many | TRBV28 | CASSSWGQGNYSPLHF | TGTGCCAGCAGTTCGTGGGGGCAGGGTAATTATTCACCCCTCCACTTT
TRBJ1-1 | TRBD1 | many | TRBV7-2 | CASSLTGTGNTEAFF | TGTGCCAGCAGCTTGACCGGGACAGGGAACACTGAAGCTTTCTTT
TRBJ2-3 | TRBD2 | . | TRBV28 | CANSFGRRGAVDTQYF | TGTGCCAACAGTTTCGGTCGGCGGGGGGCAGTAGATACGCAGTATTTT
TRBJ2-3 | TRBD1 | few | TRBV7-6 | CASSLIGQGKYSTDTQYF | TGTGCCAGCAGCTTAATCGGACAGGGTAAATATAGCACAGATACGCAGTATTTT
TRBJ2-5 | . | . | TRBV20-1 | CSASGPPRQTQYF | TGCAGTGCTTCGGGACCTCCTAGGCAGACCCAGTACTTC
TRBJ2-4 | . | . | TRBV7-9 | CASSLDWDIQYF | TGTGCCAGCAGCTTAGACTGGGACATTCAGTACTTC
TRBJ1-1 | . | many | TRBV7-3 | CASSLWGENTEAFF | TGTGCCAGCAGCTTATGGGGAGAGAACACTGAAGCTTTCTTT
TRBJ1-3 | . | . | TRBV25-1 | CASSEFRQGSGNTIYF | TGTGCCAGCAGTGAATTCCGACAAGGCTCTGGAAACACCATATATTTT